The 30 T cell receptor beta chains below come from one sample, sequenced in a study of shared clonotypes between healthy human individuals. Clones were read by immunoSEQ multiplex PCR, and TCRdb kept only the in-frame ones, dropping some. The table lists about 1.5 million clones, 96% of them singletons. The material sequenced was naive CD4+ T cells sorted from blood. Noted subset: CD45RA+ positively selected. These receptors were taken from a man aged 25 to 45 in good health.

The CDR3 here is CASSLVVGLGQDTQYF. The CDR3 region has the DNA TGTGCCAGCAGCTTAGTGGTAGGACTGGGGCAAGATACGCAGTATTTT. The rearrangement links TRBV11-2 to TRBJ2-3, with D perhaps being TRBD1 or TRBD2 (5 bases each). V was clipped by 1 base and J by 5 bases, with 16 bases between them. There are 16 residues in the CDR3. Germline lookup yields CDR1 SGHAT and CDR2 FQNNGV.

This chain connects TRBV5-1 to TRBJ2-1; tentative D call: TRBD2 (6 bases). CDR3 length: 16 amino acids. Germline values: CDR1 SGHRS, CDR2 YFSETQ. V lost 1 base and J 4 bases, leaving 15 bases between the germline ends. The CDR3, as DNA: TGCGCCAGCAGCTTGTGGAGCGGGCCAGTATACAATGAGCAGTTCTTC. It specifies CASSLWSGPVYNEQFF.

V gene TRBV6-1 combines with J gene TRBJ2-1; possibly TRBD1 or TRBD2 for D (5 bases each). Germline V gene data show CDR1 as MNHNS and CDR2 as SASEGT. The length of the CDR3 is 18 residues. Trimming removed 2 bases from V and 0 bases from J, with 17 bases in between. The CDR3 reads CASSEFGSWGSSYNEQFF. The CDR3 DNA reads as TGTGCCAGCAGTGAATTTGGGTCGTGGGGGAGCTCCTACAATGAGCAGTTCTTC.

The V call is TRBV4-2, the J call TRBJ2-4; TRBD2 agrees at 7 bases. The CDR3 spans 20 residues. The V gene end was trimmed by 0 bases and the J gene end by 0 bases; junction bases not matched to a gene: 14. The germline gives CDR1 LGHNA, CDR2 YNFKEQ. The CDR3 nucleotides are TGTGCCAGCAGCCAAGATCCCTCGGCGGGAGTTACCCCAGCCAAAAACATTCAGTACTTC. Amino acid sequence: CASSQDPSAGVTPAKNIQYF.

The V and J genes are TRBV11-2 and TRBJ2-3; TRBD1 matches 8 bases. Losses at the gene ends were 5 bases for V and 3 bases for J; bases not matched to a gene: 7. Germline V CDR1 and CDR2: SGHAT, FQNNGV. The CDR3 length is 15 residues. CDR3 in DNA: TGTGCCAGCAGCCCGGACAGGGTAGCGACAGATACGCAGTATTTT. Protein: CASSPDRVATDTQYF.

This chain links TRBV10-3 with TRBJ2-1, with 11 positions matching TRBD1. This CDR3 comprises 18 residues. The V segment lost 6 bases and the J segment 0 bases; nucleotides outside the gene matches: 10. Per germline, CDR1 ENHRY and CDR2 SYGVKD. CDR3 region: CAIRGTGGGRSSYNEQFF. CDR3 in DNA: TGTGCCATCAGAGGGACAGGGGGAGGAAGAAGCTCCTACAATGAGCAGTTCTTC.

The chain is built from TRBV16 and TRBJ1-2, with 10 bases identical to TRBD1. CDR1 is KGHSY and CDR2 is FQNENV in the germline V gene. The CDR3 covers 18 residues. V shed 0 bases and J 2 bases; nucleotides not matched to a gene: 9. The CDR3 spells CASSQSIWDRGRNYGYTF. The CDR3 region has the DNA TGTGCCAGCAGCCAATCGATTTGGGACAGGGGACGAAACTATGGCTACACCTTC.

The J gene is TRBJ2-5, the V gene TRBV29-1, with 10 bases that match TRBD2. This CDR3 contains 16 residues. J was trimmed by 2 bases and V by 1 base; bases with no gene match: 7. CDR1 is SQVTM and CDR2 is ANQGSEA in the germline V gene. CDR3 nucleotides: TGCAGCGTTGAAGGGGAGCGGGAGGGCCCTCAAGAGACCCAGTACTTC. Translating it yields CSVEGEREGPQETQYF.

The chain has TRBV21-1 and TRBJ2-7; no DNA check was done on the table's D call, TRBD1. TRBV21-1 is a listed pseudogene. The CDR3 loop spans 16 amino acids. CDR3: CASSKEASGQIYEQYF. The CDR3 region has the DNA TGTGCCAGCAGCAAAGAGGCCTCGGGACAGATCTACGAGCAGTACTTC.

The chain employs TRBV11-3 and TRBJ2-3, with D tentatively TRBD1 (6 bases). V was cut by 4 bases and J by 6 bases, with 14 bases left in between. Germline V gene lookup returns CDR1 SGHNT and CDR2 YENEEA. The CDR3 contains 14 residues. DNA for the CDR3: TGTGCCAGCAGCTCTAGAGGGGGAGAGGATACGCAGTATTTT. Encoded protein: CASSSRGGEDTQYF. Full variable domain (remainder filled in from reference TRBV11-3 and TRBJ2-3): EAGVVQSPRYKIIEKKQPVAFWCNPISGHNTLYWYLQNLGQGPELLIRYENEEAVDDSQLPKDRFSAERLKGVDSTLKIQPAELGDSAVYLCASSSRGGEDTQYFGPGTRLTVL.

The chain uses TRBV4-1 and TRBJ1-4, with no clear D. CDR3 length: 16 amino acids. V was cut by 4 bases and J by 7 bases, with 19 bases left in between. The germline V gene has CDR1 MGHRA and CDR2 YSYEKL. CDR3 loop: CASSREREGRREKLFF. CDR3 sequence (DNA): TGCGCCAGCAGCCGAGAGCGTGAGGGAAGACGTGAAAAACTGTTTTTT.

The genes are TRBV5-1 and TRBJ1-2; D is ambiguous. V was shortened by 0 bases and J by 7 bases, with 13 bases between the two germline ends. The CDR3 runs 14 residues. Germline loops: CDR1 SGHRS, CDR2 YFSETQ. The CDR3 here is CASSLGRAGGGYTF. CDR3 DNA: TGCGCCAGCAGCTTGGGTAGGGCAGGCGGTGGCTACACCTTC. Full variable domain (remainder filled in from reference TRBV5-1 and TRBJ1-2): KAGVTQTPRYLIKTRGQQVTLSCSPISGHRSVSWYQQTPGQGLQFLFEYFSETQRNKGNFPGRFSGRQFSNSRSEMNVSTLELGDSALYLCASSLGRAGGGYTFGSGTRLTVV.

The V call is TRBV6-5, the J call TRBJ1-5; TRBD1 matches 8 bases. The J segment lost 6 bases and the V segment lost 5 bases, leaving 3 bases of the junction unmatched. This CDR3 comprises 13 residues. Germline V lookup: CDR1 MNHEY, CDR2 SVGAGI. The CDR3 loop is CASSQGAAQPQHF. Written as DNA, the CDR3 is TGTGCCAGCAGTCAGGGGGCTGCTCAGCCCCAGCATTTT.

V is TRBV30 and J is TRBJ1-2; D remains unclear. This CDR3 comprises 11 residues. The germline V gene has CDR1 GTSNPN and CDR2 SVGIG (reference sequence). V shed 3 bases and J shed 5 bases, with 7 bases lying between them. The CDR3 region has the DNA TGTGCCTGGAGACGGAATTATGGCTACACCTTC. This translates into CAWRRNYGYTF.

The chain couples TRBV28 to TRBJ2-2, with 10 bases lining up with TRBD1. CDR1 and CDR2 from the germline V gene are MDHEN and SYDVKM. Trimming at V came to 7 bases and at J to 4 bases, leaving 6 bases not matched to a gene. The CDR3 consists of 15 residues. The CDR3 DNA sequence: TGTGCCAGCATCAACCGGGACAGGGGCACCGGGGAGCTGTTTTTT. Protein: CASINRDRGTGELFF. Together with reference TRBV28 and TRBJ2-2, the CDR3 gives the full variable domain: DVKVTQSSRYLVKRTGEKVFLECVQDMDHENMFWYRQDPGLGLRLIYFSYDVKMKEKGDIPEGYSVSREKKERFSLILESASTNQTSMYLCASINRDRGTGELFFGEGSRLTVL.

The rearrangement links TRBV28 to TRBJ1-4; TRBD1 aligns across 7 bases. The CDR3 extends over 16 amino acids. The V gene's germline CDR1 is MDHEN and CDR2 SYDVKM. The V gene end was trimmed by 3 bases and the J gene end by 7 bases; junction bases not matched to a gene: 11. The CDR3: CASSFPRDRFGEKLFF. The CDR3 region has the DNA TGTGCCAGCAGTTTCCCACGGGACAGATTTGGTGAAAAACTGTTTTTT.

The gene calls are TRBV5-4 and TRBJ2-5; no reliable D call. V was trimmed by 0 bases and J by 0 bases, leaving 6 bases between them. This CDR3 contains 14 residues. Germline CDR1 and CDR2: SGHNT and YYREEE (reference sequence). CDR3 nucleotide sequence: TGTGCCAGCAGCTTGGGCGTGTACCAAGAGACCCAGTACTTC. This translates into CASSLGVYQETQYF.

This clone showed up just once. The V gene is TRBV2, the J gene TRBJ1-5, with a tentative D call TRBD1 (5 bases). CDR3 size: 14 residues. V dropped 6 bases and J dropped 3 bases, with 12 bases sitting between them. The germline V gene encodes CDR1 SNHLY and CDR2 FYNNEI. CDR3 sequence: CASRGDSSNQPQHF. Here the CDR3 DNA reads TGTGCCAGCAGGGGAGACAGCTCCAATCAGCCCCAGCATTTT. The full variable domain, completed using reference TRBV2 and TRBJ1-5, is EPEVTQTPSHQVTQMGQEVILRCVPISNHLYFYWYRQILGQKVEFLVSFYNNEISEKSEIFDDQFSVERPDGSNFTLKIRSTKLEDSAMYFCASRGDSSNQPQHFGDGTRLSIL.

This chain's CDR3 is CASSLTVNYEQYF. The DNA for the CDR3 is TGTGCCAGCAGTTTAACTGTTAACTACGAGCAGTACTTC. The chain recombines TRBV27 with TRBJ2-7; D uncertain. V lost 2 bases to trimming and J lost 3 bases, with 8 bases between them. CDR1 is MNHEY, CDR2 SMNVEV, per germline (reference sequence). The CDR3 is made up of 13 amino acids.

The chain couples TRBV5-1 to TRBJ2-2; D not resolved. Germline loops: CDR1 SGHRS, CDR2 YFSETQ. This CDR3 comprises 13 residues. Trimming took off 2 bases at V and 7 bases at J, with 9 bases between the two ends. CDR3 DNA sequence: TGCGCCAGCAGCTTCGAACCTAGCGGGGAGCTGTTTTTT. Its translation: CASSFEPSGELFF.

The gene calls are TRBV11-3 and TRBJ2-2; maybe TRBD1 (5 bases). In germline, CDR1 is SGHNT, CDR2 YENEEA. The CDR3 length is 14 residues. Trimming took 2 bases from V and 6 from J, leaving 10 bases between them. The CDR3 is CASSLSGSAGELFF. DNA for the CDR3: TGTGCCAGCAGCTTATCAGGGTCGGCCGGGGAGCTGTTTTTT.

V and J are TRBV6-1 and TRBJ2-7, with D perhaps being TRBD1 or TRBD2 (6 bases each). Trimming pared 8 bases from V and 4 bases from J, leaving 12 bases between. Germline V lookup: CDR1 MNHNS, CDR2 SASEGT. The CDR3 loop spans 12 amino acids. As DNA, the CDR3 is TGTGCCAGCCGTAGGGGGGCATACGAGCAGTACTTC. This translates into CASRRGAYEQYF.

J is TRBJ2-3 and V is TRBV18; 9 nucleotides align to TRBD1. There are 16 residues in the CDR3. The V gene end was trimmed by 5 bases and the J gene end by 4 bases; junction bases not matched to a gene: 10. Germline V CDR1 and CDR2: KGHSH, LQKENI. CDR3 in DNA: TGTGCCAGCTCATTAAGGGGGACAGGGTCGGCAGATACGCAGTATTTT. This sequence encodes CASSLRGTGSADTQYF.

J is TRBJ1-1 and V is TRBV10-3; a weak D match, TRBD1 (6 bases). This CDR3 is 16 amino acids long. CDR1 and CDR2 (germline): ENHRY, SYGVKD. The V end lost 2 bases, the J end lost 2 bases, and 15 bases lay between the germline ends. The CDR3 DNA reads TGTGCCATCAGTGAGCCCCGGACAGCCGATAACACTGAAGCTTTCTTT. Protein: CAISEPRTADNTEAFF.

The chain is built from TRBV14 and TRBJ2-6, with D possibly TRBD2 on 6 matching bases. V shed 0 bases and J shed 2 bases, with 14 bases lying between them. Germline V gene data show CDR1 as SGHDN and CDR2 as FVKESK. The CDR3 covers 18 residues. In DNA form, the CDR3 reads TGTGCCAGCAGCCAAGAATTCTGGGGAGGACCTGGGGCCAACGTCCTGACTTTC. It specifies CASSQEFWGGPGANVLTF. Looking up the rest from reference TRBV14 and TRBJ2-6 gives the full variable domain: EAGVTQFPSHSVIEKGQTVTLRCDPISGHDNLYWYRRVMGKEIKFLLHFVKESKQDESGMPNNRFLAERTGGTYSTLKVQPAELEDSGVYFCASSQEFWGGPGANVLTFGAGSRLTVL.

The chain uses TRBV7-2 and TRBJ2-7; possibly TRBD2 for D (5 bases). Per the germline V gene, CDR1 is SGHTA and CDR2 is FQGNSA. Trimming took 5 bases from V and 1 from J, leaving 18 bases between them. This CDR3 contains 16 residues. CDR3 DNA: TGTGCCAGCAGCCCGCCCGGGAACCCGCCTTCCTACGAGCAGTACTTC. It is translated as CASSPPGNPPSYEQYF.

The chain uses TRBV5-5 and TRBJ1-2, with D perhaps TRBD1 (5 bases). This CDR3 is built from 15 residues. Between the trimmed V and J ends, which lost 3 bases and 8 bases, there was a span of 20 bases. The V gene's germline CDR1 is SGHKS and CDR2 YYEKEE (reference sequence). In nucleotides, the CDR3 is TGTGCCAGCAGCTCATTTACAGGAGCGCGCGACGGCTACACCTTC. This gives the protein CASSSFTGARDGYTF. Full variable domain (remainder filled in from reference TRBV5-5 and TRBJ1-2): DAGVTQSPTHLIKTRGQQVTLRCSPISGHKSVSWYQQVLGQGPQFIFQYYEKEERGRGNFPDRFSARQFPNYSSELNVNALLLGDSALYLCASSSFTGARDGYTFGSGTRLTVV.

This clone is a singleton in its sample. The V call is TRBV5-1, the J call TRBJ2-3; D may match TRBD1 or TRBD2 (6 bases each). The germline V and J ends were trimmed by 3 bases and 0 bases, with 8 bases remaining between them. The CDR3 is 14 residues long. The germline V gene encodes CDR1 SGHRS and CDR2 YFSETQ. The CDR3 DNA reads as TGCGCCAGCAGCTGGGGGGCCAGCACAGATACGCAGTATTTT. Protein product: CASSWGASTDTQYF.

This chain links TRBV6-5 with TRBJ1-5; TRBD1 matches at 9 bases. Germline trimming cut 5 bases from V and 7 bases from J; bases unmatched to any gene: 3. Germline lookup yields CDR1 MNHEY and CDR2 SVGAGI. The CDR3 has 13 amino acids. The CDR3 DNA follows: TGTGCCAGCAGTCGGACAGGGGCACAGCCCCAGCATTTT. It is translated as CASSRTGAQPQHF.

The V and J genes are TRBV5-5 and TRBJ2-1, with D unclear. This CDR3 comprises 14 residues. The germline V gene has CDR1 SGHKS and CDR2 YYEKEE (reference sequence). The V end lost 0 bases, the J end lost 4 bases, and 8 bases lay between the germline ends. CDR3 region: CASSLEVEYNEQFF. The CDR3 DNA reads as TGTGCCAGCAGCTTGGAAGTGGAGTACAATGAGCAGTTCTTC.